This TCR beta chain was observed in a study of blood T cell repertoires in COVID-19. Background on the study: Sites across the United States, Italy and Spain contributed samples from acute and convalescent COVID-19.

The assay was immunoSEQ multiplex PCR, and TCRdb's table has in-frame clones only and misses some. The sample lists some 200,000 clones; about 86% were seen once. V was pared by 2 bases and J by 12 bases, with 17 bases between. This CDR3 is 13 amino acids long. Germline lookup yields CDR1 GTSNPN and CDR2 SVGIG (reference sequence). This clone has just one count. The J gene is TRBJ2-1, the V gene TRBV30; D possibly corresponds to TRBD2 (5 bases). The sequence came from a man in his forties who had recovered from COVID-19. The specimen sequenced was PBMCs or T cells enriched from blood (not recorded which). The CDR3 region is CAWSPTTRGGQFF. CDR3 sequence (DNA): TGTGCCTGGAGTCCGACTACCCGGGGTGGGCAGTTCTTC.